The 30 T cell receptor beta chains below come from one sample, sequenced in a study of OX40 agonist ivuxolimab in advanced cancers. The method was immunoSEQ multiplex PCR; TCRdb's version includes in-frame clones alone and lacks a portion of them. Of around 79,000 clones listed, just over 85% are singletons. The sample was CD4+ or CD8+ T cells sorted from blood, taken in a trial of the OX40 agonist ivuxolimab. These receptor sequences come from an adult with an advanced solid tumor such as melanoma, head and neck, liver or kidney cancer.

The chain joins TRBV18 to TRBJ2-5; TRBD2 aligns across 7 bases. Germline trimming cut 6 bases from V and 1 base from J; bases unmatched to any gene: 2. Germline V gene data show CDR1 as KGHSH and CDR2 as LQKENI. The CDR3 extends over 13 amino acids. The CDR3 bases are TGTGCCAGCTCTGGGACTACCCAAGAGACCCAGTACTTC. Its translation: CASSGTTQETQYF.

The J gene is TRBJ2-5, the V gene TRBV9, with 10 bases that match TRBD2. This CDR3 is 14 amino acids long. J gave up 5 bases and V 4 bases, and 5 bases lay outside the gene matches. Germline V CDR1 and CDR2: SGDLS, YYNGEE. Here the CDR3 DNA reads TGTGCCAGCAGCCCGGTTAGCGGGGGGGAGACCCAGTACTTC. Its translation: CASSPVSGGETQYF.

This chain connects TRBV18 to TRBJ2-7, with 9 bases matching TRBD1. The CDR3 totals 12 residues. J gave up 6 bases and V 6 bases, and 3 bases lay outside the gene matches. Germline CDR1 is KGHSH and CDR2 is LQKENI. CDR3 loop: CASSGQGLEQYF. CDR3 DNA sequence: TGTGCCAGCTCGGGACAGGGCCTCGAGCAGTACTTC.

The chain joins TRBV5-1 to TRBJ2-3; TRBD2 matches at 7 bases. The CDR3 totals 13 residues. V shed 5 bases, J shed 3 bases, and the junction held 3 bases outside the gene matches. The V gene's germline CDR1 is SGHRS and CDR2 YFSETQ. The CDR3 sequence is CASSPGGTDTQYF. CDR3 DNA: TGCGCCAGCAGTCCGGGGGGAACAGATACGCAGTATTTT. Full variable domain (outside the CDR3, taken from reference TRBV5-1 and TRBJ2-3): KAGVTQTPRYLIKTRGQQVTLSCSPISGHRSVSWYQQTPGQGLQFLFEYFSETQRNKGNFPGRFSGRQFSNSRSEMNVSTLELGDSALYLCASSPGGTDTQYFGPGTRLTVL.

The table lists this clone with a count of one. The rearrangement links TRBV28 to TRBJ2-1; the D is unclear. Germline assignment: CDR1 MDHEN and CDR2 SYDVKM. The CDR3 runs 14 residues. V dropped 2 bases and J dropped 6 bases, with 11 bases sitting between them. The CDR3 loop is CASSLTSVFNEQFF. In nucleotides, the CDR3 is TGTGCCAGCAGTTTAACCAGCGTCTTCAATGAGCAGTTCTTC.

The chain recombines TRBV27 with TRBJ2-1; TRBD2 matches 14 bases. Germline assignment: CDR1 MNHEY and CDR2 SMNVEV (reference sequence). V lost 6 bases, J lost 5 bases, and 15 bases stayed unmatched. The CDR3 has 19 amino acids. DNA for the CDR3: TGTGCCAGCAGCTCGCCCCCGACTAGCGGGAGGGCCAGGGACAATGAGCAGTTCTTC. This gives the protein CASSSPPTSGRARDNEQFF.

Turning to this clone: At one boundary the junction diverges from the germline segment, which might be a read error. This chain joins TRBV9 and TRBJ1-4; D possibly corresponds to TRBD1 (5 bases). The CDR3 runs to 11 residues. Germline V gene lookup returns CDR1 SGDLS and CDR2 YYNGEE. The CDR3 DNA follows: TGTGCCAGCAGCGGCTCGGGACGGATTACTTTT. It specifies CASSGSGRITF.

The chain recombines TRBV28 with TRBJ1-2; D possibly corresponds to TRBD1 (6 bases). The CDR3 has 14 amino acids. V lost 1 base and J lost 3, with 9 bases in between. Germline V gene data show CDR1 as MDHEN and CDR2 as SYDVKM. CDR3 residues: CASSLSGGDYGYTF. The CDR3 bases are TGTGCCAGCAGTTTATCGGGGGGCGACTATGGCTACACCTTC.

The chain couples TRBV5-1 to TRBJ2-3; 10 nucleotides line up with TRBD2. The CDR3 is 17 residues long. V lost 1 base and J lost 6; bases outside the gene matches: 11. Looked up from germline, CDR1 is SGHRS and CDR2 is YFSETQ. CDR3 loop: CASSLMPASGSGDTQYF. The CDR3 DNA sequence: TGCGCCAGCAGCTTGATGCCGGCTAGCGGGAGCGGGGATACGCAGTATTTT.

V gene TRBV6-1 combines with J gene TRBJ1-2, with 7 bases identical to TRBD1. J gave up 4 bases and V 9 bases, and 14 bases lay outside the gene matches. Germline CDR1 reads MNHNS; CDR2 reads SASEGT. The CDR3 runs 15 residues. CDR3 coding DNA: TGTGCCAGTTCGGAAATAGGGGGCGGTAGCTATGGCTACACCTTC. Encoded protein: CASSEIGGGSYGYTF.

This chain joins TRBV5-5 and TRBJ1-2; a weak D match, TRBD1 (5 bases). The germline V gene has CDR1 SGHKS and CDR2 YYEKEE (reference sequence). CDR3 size: 15 residues. V dropped 4 bases and J dropped 0 bases, with 13 bases sitting between them. CDR3 DNA sequence: TGTGCCAGCAGCCCGGGACCCCTAGCTAACTATGGCTACACCTTC. Its protein product is CASSPGPLANYGYTF.

The chain has TRBV28 and TRBJ2-7; D might be TRBD2 (6 bases). The germline gives CDR1 MDHEN, CDR2 SYDVKM. The ends were cut back, 3 bases at V and 0 bases at J, with 18 bases in the middle. The CDR3 consists of 17 residues. The CDR3 region is CASSFKASATVSYEQYF. CDR3 sequence (DNA): TGTGCCAGCAGTTTCAAGGCTAGCGCTACGGTCTCCTACGAGCAGTACTTC.

The rearrangement uses TRBV5-1 and TRBJ1-1, with D maybe TRBD1 (5 bases). CDR3 length: 14 amino acids. Per germline, CDR1 SGHRS and CDR2 YFSETQ. Trimming removed 5 bases at V and 4 bases at J, with 15 bases between. This chain's CDR3 is CASSLQDGGTEAFF. DNA for the CDR3: TGCGCCAGCAGTCTACAGGACGGGGGCACTGAAGCTTTCTTT. Variable domain in full (rest from reference TRBV5-1 and TRBJ1-1): KAGVTQTPRYLIKTRGQQVTLSCSPISGHRSVSWYQQTPGQGLQFLFEYFSETQRNKGNFPGRFSGRQFSNSRSEMNVSTLELGDSALYLCASSLQDGGTEAFFGQGTRLTVV.

In its sample, this clone was seen a few times. The chain is built from TRBV2 and TRBJ1-5; 9 nucleotides line up with TRBD1. The J segment lost 5 bases and the V segment lost 9 bases, leaving 5 bases of the junction unmatched. Germline assignment: CDR1 SNHLY and CDR2 FYNNEI. CDR3 length: 13 amino acids. The CDR3 loop is CARGTGWDQPQHF. CDR3 coding DNA: TGTGCCAGAGGGACAGGGTGGGATCAGCCCCAGCATTTT.

The chain has TRBV28 and TRBJ2-7, with D perhaps matching TRBD1 or TRBD2 (6 bases each). The CDR3 has 16 residues. Germline lookup yields CDR1 MDHEN and CDR2 SYDVKM. Trimming shortened V by 6 bases and J by 6 bases, and 24 bases separated the two germline ends. CDR3 sequence reads: CASSPMRGVLPGEQYF. CDR3 nucleotides: TGTGCCAGCAGCCCAATGAGGGGGGTGCTCCCGGGCGAGCAGTACTTC.

The genes are TRBV5-1 and TRBJ1-1; no clear D gene. V lost 4 bases and J lost 3, with 10 bases in between. Per the germline V gene, CDR1 is SGHRS and CDR2 is YFSETQ. CDR3 length equals 13 residues. Written as DNA, the CDR3 is TGCGCCAGCAGCCACGGGGAGGACACTGAAGCTTTCTTT. It is translated as CASSHGEDTEAFF.

The chain uses TRBV6-6 and TRBJ1-2; unclear D gene. CDR1 is MNHNY and CDR2 is SVGAGI in the germline V gene (reference sequence). This CDR3 comprises 13 residues. Trimming removed 7 bases from V and 4 bases from J, with 13 bases in between. The DNA for the CDR3 is TGTGCCAGCACCCCTCAGACATCCTATGGCTACACCTTC. Protein: CASTPQTSYGYTF.

This clone was seen a few times. V gene TRBV5-1 combines with J gene TRBJ2-3, with 12 bases lining up with TRBD2. Germline CDR1 SGHRS, CDR2 YFSETQ. The CDR3 covers 17 residues. V shed 5 bases and J 6 bases; nucleotides not matched to a gene: 13. The CDR3 coding sequence is TGCGCCAGCAGAGAAAATCCTAGCGGGAGGGCCGGGGATACGCAGTATTTT. Amino acid sequence: CASRENPSGRAGDTQYF.

The J gene is TRBJ2-7, the V gene TRBV6-5; D gene unclear. There are 15 residues in the CDR3. V shed 8 bases and J shed 0 bases, with 17 bases lying between them. Germline CDR1 reads MNHEY; CDR2 reads SVGAGI. The CDR3 region is CASAPFSSLSYEQYF. As DNA, the CDR3 is TGTGCCAGCGCCCCTTTTAGCAGCCTCTCCTACGAGCAGTACTTC.

The chain combines TRBV9 with TRBJ2-7; a possible D gene is TRBD2 (6 bases). In germline, CDR1 is SGDLS, CDR2 YYNGEE. The CDR3 has 13 residues. V lost 3 bases and J lost 6, with 13 bases in between. The CDR3 spells CASSGGAAGEQYF. CDR3 DNA: TGTGCCAGCAGCGGCGGGGCTGCGGGCGAGCAGTACTTC.

This clone was detected only once. V and J are TRBV19 and TRBJ2-5, with 14 nucleotides matching TRBD2. Trimming took 6 bases from V and 4 from J; bases not matched to a gene: 13. Per germline, CDR1 LNHDA and CDR2 SQIVND (reference sequence). This CDR3 comprises 18 residues. The CDR3 is CASSPGLAGDLMGETQYF. Here the CDR3 DNA reads TGTGCCAGTAGCCCGGGACTAGCGGGAGATTTAATGGGAGAGACCCAGTACTTC.

J is TRBJ2-2 and V is TRBV10-1, with TRBD2 identical over 8 bases. There are 14 residues in the CDR3. Per the germline V gene, CDR1 is WNHNN and CDR2 is SYGVQD (reference sequence). The ends lost 6 bases at V and 5 bases at J; junction bases unmatched: 5. CDR3 protein: CASRSGSNTGELFF. CDR3 DNA sequence: TGCGCCAGCAGGAGCGGGAGTAATACCGGGGAGCTGTTTTTT.

The chain has TRBV29-1 and TRBJ2-3; D is unresolved. Germline V gene sequence: CDR1 SQVTM, CDR2 ANQGSEA. V was shortened by 7 bases and J by 0 bases, with 11 bases between the two germline ends. There are 13 residues in the CDR3. The CDR3 coding sequence is TGCAGCGCGTCCAAGGCAAGCACAGATACGCAGTATTTT. Translation: CSASKASTDTQYF.

This chain connects TRBV6-5 to TRBJ2-5, with 11 bases identical to TRBD2. The CDR3 consists of 16 residues. After removal of 4 bases from V and 5 bases from J, the junction contained 9 bases not matched to a gene. CDR1 is MNHEY, CDR2 SVGAGI, per germline. CDR3 nucleotide sequence: TGTGCCAGCAGTTCCCCGACTAGCGGGGCCGGGGAGACCCAGTACTTC. Protein sequence: CASSSPTSGAGETQYF.

To note about this clone: The junction does not match germline at one end; this may be a read error. The gene calls are TRBV7-7 and TRBJ1-5; D ambiguous. CDR3 length: 17 residues. Germline lookup yields CDR1 SSHAT and CDR2 FNYEAQ (reference sequence). CDR3: CASSLRQISYSNQPQHF. CDR3 sequence (DNA): TGTGCTAGCAGCTTACGGCAGATTAGTTATAGCAATCAGCCCCAGCATTTT.

The chain combines TRBV11-1 with TRBJ1-1, with 9 bases fitting TRBD1. The CDR3 has 14 residues. From germline, CDR1 is SGHAT and CDR2 FQDESV (reference sequence). Trimming cost V 4 bases and J 4 bases; bases outside gene matches: 4. The DNA of the CDR3 is TGTGCCAGCAGCTCGGACAGGGGTGGCACTGAAGCTTTCTTT. It codes for CASSSDRGGTEAFF. The full variable domain, its missing parts supplied by reference TRBV11-1 and TRBJ1-1, is EAEVAQSPRYKITEKSQAVAFWCDPISGHATLYWYRQILGQGPELLVQFQDESVVDDSQLPKDRFSAERLKGVDSTLKIQPAELGDSAMYLCASSSDRGGTEAFFGQGTRLTVV.

The V and J genes are TRBV28 and TRBJ2-2, with D possibly matching TRBD1 (6 bases). Deletions cut 5 bases from V and 0 bases from J, with 10 bases between. The CDR3 extends over 15 amino acids. CDR1 and CDR2 (germline): MDHEN, SYDVKM. CDR3 residues: CASSRTVSNTGELFF. CDR3 sequence (DNA): TGTGCCAGCAGTCGGACAGTTTCGAACACCGGGGAGCTGTTTTTT.

The genes are TRBV10-2 and TRBJ2-7, with 8 nucleotides matching TRBD1. The CDR3 runs 11 residues. Germline trimming cut 6 bases from V and 7 bases from J; bases unmatched to any gene: 2. Germline assignment: CDR1 WSHSY and CDR2 SAAADI. In nucleotides, the CDR3 is TGCGCCAGCAGCACAGGGGGGGAGCAGTACTTC. Its translation is CASSTGGEQYF.

The chain couples TRBV4-2 to TRBJ2-1; D is possibly TRBD2 (6 bases). CDR1 is LGHNA and CDR2 is YNFKEQ in the germline V gene. The V gene lost 1 base and the J gene lost 0 bases, with 10 bases spanning the gap. This CDR3 spans 16 amino acids. The CDR3 nucleotides are TGTGCCAGCAGCCAAGTCGCGCGGGACTCCTACAATGAGCAGTTCTTC. Translating it yields CASSQVARDSYNEQFF.

The chain links TRBV28 to TRBJ2-2; perhaps TRBD2 as D (6 bases). The germline CDR1 and CDR2 sequences are MDHEN and SYDVKM. CDR3 length equals 14 residues. Trimming left V 11 bases short and J 7 bases short, with 20 bases between. CDR3 sequence: CAGGGREASGELFF. CDR3 nucleotide sequence: TGTGCCGGAGGCGGGCGGGAAGCGAGCGGGGAGCTGTTTTTT.